What follows are 15 T cell receptor beta chains derived from one specimen sequenced in a study of Graves' ophthalmopathy and Graves' hyperthyroidism (dated by TCRdb to the late 2010s). Reads for this sample came from an Illumina HiSeq 2000. TCR beta CDR3 regions were amplified from RNA transcripts for repertoire sequencing. The first round was an RT-PCR using HTBI primers with the Qiagen OneStep RT-PCR kit, and this first round was followed by a second-round multiplex PCR, then size selection and purification. TCRdb reran the public reads through fastp at Q25 and MiXCR, keeping productive beta chains. Each entry is one CDR3 protein sequence, shown with its most common DNA and genes. This sample gives about half a million distinct CDR3 sequences in total; approximately 15% of them show up just once. The top ten hold over 7.5% of the sample. Sequenced sample: blood. These receptors all come from a woman in her 30s with Graves' ophthalmopathy. Donor details come from another sample of the same person, matched by shared clones.

This clonotype occurred many times. The V gene is TRBV13, the J gene TRBJ1-1, with 7 bases identical to TRBD1. Germline-derived CDR1 and CDR2 are PRHDT and FYEKMQ (reference sequence). Trimming cost V 7 bases and J 3 bases; bases outside gene matches: 5. The CDR3 has 13 amino acids. CDR3: CASMGQGDTEAFF. The DNA of the CDR3 is TGTGCCAGCATGGGGCAGGGGGACACTGAAGCTTTCTTT.

This clonotype was seen ten or more times. The J gene is TRBJ1-5, the V gene TRBV6-1; 7 nucleotides match TRBD1. V trimming: 6 bases; J trimming: 2 bases; junction bases outside the gene matches: 4. Germline lookup yields CDR1 MNHNS and CDR2 SASEGT. The CDR3 consists of 14 residues. The CDR3 reads CASRGDSRNQPQHF. The DNA of the CDR3 is TGTGCCAGCAGAGGGGACAGCCGCAATCAGCCCCAGCATTTT.

This clonotype has only a few counts. The chain's CDR3 is CASSRLDRGKNSPLHF. In DNA form, the CDR3 reads TGTGCCAGCAGCCGGTTAGACAGGGGTAAAAATTCACCCCTCCACTTT. The chain links TRBV14 to TRBJ1-6, with TRBD1 matching over 8 bases. After removal of 4 bases from V and 7 bases from J, the junction contained 9 bases not matched to a gene. CDR3 length: 16 residues. Germline V gene lookup returns CDR1 SGHDN and CDR2 FVKESK.

This clonotype was detected many times. The CDR3: CASSLASPGEGGEAFF. The CDR3 DNA reads TGTGCCAGCAGCCTCGCCTCCCCGGGGGAGGGCGGTGAAGCTTTCTTT. This sequence joins TRBV12-3 or TRBV12-4 and TRBJ1-1; perhaps TRBD1 as D (5 bases). The V end lost 6 bases, the J end lost 7 bases, and 24 bases lay between the germline ends. This CDR3 region has 16 residues.

This clonotype appeared a few times. This chain connects TRBV7-2 to TRBJ2-6; D may be TRBD1 (5 bases). The CDR3 contains 17 residues. V gave up 0 bases and J gave up 0 bases, with 9 bases separating them. Germline lookup yields CDR1 SGHTA and CDR2 FQGNSA. The CDR3 sequence is CASSLAGQSSGANVLTF. In DNA form, the CDR3 reads TGTGCCAGCAGCTTAGCGGGGCAGTCCTCTGGGGCCAACGTCCTGACTTTC.

This clonotype was found many times. The chain links TRBV28 to TRBJ1-2; D is uncertain. The germline CDR1 and CDR2 sequences are MDHEN and SYDVKM. The CDR3 spans 18 residues. V lost 5 bases, J lost 4 bases, and 26 bases lay in between. This CDR3 reads CASSPLPVPSNYGYGYTF. CDR3 DNA sequence: TGTGCCAGCAGTCCTCTCCCGGTACCTTCTAACTATGGCTATGGCTACACCTTC.

This clonotype was seen repeatedly, ten times or more. An end of the junction does not agree with germline; a read error may underlie this. The rearrangement links TRBV20-1 to TRBJ2-6; 8 positions match TRBD2. Looked up from germline, CDR1 is DFQATT and CDR2 is SNEGSKA (reference sequence). The CDR3 contains 14 residues. The CDR3 region is CSASGHRGANVLTF. DNA for the CDR3: TGCAGCGCTAGCGGGCACCGAGGGGCCAACGTCCTGACTTTC.

This clonotype was seen many times. The chain links TRBV28 to TRBJ2-5; D possibly corresponds to TRBD1 (6 bases). The V gene's germline CDR1 is MDHEN and CDR2 SYDVKM. V was pared by 7 bases and J by 2 bases, with 14 bases between. This CDR3 comprises 14 residues. CDR3 loop: CASTLTGSQETQYF. The DNA for the CDR3 is TGTGCCAGCACCTTGACAGGTTCTCAAGAGACCCAGTACTTC.

In this sample, this clonotype turned up many times. This chain connects TRBV6-2 or TRBV6-3 to TRBJ2-3, with 10 positions matching TRBD2. Germline trimming cut 5 bases from V and 4 bases from J; bases unmatched to any gene: 6. There are 15 residues in the CDR3. The germline CDR1 and CDR2 sequences are MNHEY and SVGEGT. CDR3 region: CASSTSGIPPDTQYF. The CDR3 DNA reads TGTGCCAGCAGTACTAGCGGGATCCCGCCAGATACGCAGTATTTT.

This clonotype was found many times. The rearrangement uses TRBV6-1 and TRBJ1-1, with D possibly being TRBD1 (5 bases). This CDR3 has 14 residues. Germline V gene lookup returns CDR1 MNHNS and CDR2 SASEGT. Trimming took 0 bases from V and 12 from J, leaving 17 bases between them. CDR3 amino acids: CASSEAGTLPRTFF. DNA of the CDR3: TGTGCCAGCAGTGAAGCGGGGACCCTACCGAGAACTTTCTTT.

This clonotype was detected many times. This sequence joins TRBV27 and TRBJ2-2; 7 bases line up with TRBD2. Germline trimming cut 5 bases from V and 2 bases from J; bases unmatched to any gene: 2. Germline V gene sequence: CDR1 MNHEY, CDR2 SMNVEV (reference sequence). CDR3 length equals 14 residues. CDR3 in amino acids: CASSMGLNTGELFF. The CDR3 DNA reads as TGTGCCAGCAGTATGGGACTAAACACCGGGGAGCTGTTTTTT.

In this sample, this clonotype turned up many times. This chain connects TRBV15 to TRBJ1-5, with 7 nucleotides matching TRBD1. CDR3 length: 15 amino acids. V trimming: 5 bases; J trimming: 2 bases; junction bases outside the gene matches: 6. Germline loops: CDR1 LNHNV, CDR2 YYDKDF (reference sequence). CDR3 DNA sequence: TGTGCCACCAGCCGCACAGGGGCTCGCAATCAGCCCCAGCATTTT. This encodes CATSRTGARNQPQHF.

V gene TRBV7-3 combines with J gene TRBJ1-1, with TRBD1 matching 11 bases. Germline V gene sequence: CDR1 SGHTA, CDR2 FQGTGA. With 2 bases clipped from V and 4 bases from J, the junction kept 3 bases outside the gene matches. The CDR3 sequence is 15 residues long. CDR3 protein: CASSLVGTGGTEAFF. The CDR3 DNA sequence: TGTGCCAGCAGCTTAGTGGGGACAGGGGGCACTGAAGCTTTCTTT.

This clonotype occurred many times. The chain combines TRBV12-3 or TRBV12-4 with TRBJ1-1, with TRBD1 as a possible D gene (5 bases). The V and J ends lost 7 bases and 4 bases respectively, with 13 bases between them. There are 13 residues in the CDR3. The CDR3 bases are TGTGCCAGCACCCGAATTGGGGGCACTGAAGCTTTCTTT. Residues: CASTRIGGTEAFF.

This clonotype was observed a few times. The chain joins TRBV20-1 to TRBJ2-5, with a tentative D call TRBD2 (6 bases). This CDR3 has 13 residues. Germline CDR1 is DFQATT and CDR2 is SNEGSKA (reference sequence). V lost 5 bases and J lost 2, with 12 bases in between. Here the CDR3 DNA reads TGCAGTGCTCTCGGGGGTGGGCAAGAGACCCAGTACTTC. Translation gives CSALGGGQETQYF.